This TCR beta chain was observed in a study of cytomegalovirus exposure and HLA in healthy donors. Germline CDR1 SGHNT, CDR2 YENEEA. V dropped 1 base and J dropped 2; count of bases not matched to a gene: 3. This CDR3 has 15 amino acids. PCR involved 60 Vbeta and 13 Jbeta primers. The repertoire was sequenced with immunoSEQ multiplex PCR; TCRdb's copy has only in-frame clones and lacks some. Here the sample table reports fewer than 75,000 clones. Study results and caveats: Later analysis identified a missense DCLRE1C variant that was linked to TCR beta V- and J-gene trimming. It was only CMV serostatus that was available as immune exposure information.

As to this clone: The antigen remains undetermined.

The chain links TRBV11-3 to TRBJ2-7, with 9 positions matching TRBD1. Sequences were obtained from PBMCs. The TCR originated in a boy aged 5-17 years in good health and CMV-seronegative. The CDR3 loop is CASSLGGQGTYEQYF. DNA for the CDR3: TGTGCCAGCAGCTTAGGAGGACAGGGGACCTACGAGCAGTACTTC.